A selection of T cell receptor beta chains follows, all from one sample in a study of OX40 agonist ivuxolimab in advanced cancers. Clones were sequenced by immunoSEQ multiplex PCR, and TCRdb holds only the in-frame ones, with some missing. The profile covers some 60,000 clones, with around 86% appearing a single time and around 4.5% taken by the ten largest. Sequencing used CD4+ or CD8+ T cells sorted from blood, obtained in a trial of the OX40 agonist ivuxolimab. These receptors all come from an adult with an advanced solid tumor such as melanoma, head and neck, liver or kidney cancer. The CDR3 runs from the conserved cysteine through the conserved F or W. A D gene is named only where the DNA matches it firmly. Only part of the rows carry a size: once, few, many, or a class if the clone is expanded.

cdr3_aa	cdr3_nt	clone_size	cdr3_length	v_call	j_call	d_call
CASSDTDTGELFF	TGTGCCAGCAGTGACACCGACACCGGGGAGCTGTTTTTT	NA	13	TRBV6-4	TRBJ2-2	NA
CASSRSTEHYGYTF	TGTGCCAGCAGTCGCTCGACAGAGCACTATGGCTACACCTTC	NA	14	TRBV28	TRBJ1-2	NA
CASSYSSSGEKLFF	TGTGCCAGCAGTTACTCCTCCTCCGGCGAAAAACTGTTTTTT	NA	14	TRBV6-6	TRBJ1-4	NA
CASSISDIGTGELFF	TGTGCCAGTAGCATATCGGACATAGGTACCGGGGAGCTGTTTTTT	NA	15	TRBV19	TRBJ2-2	NA
CASSLGLARNEQFF	TGTGCCAGCAGTTTAGGGCTAGCGAGGAATGAGCAGTTCTTC	NA	14	TRBV28	TRBJ2-1	NA
CASRWTEGNTEAFF	TGTGCCAGCAGATGGACGGAGGGGAACACTGAAGCTTTCTTT	NA	14	TRBV2	TRBJ1-1	NA
CASSSGTRPYEQYF	TGTGCCAGCAGCTCCGGGACTAGGCCCTACGAGCAGTACTTC	NA	14	TRBV7-2	TRBJ2-7	TRBD2
CASSAQGGLNQPQHF	TGTGCCAGCAGCGCCCAGGGGGGGCTCAATCAGCCCCAGCATTTT	NA	15	TRBV9	TRBJ1-5	TRBD1
CASRSLSGGASYEQYF	TGTGCCAGCAGAAGCCTTAGCGGGGGGGCATCCTACGAGCAGTACTTC	NA	16	TRBV2	TRBJ2-7	TRBD2
CASSETGGSGNTIYF	TGTGCCAGCAGCGAAACAGGGGGCTCTGGAAACACCATATATTTT	NA	15	TRBV9	TRBJ1-3	TRBD1
CASSPGGADYGYTF	TGTGCCAGTAGCCCGGGGGGGGCTGACTATGGCTACACCTTC	NA	14	TRBV19	TRBJ1-2	NA
CASSLAPAGGYEAYEQYF	TGCGCCAGCAGCTTGGCCCCCGCGGGAGGTTACGAAGCCTACGAGCAGTACTTC	NA	18	TRBV5-1	TRBJ2-7	TRBD2
CASNDRERTDTQYF	TGCGCCAGCAATGACAGGGAGCGCACAGATACGCAGTATTTT	NA	14	TRBV10-2	TRBJ2-3	TRBD1
CASSRERLGNIQYF	TGTGCCAGTAGTCGGGAGAGACTTGGAAACATTCAGTACTTC	once	14	TRBV19	TRBJ2-4	NA
CASRPDFQETQYF	TGTGCCAGCAGGCCAGACTTTCAAGAGACCCAGTACTTC	NA	13	TRBV27	TRBJ2-5	NA
CASSGGQGAYYGYTF	TGCGCCAGCAGCGGCGGACAGGGGGCTTACTATGGCTACACCTTC	NA	15	TRBV5-1	TRBJ1-2	TRBD1
CASSPRPPGLAGGRYEQYF	TGTGCCAGCTCACCGCGCCCCCCGGGACTAGCGGGAGGAAGATACGAGCAGTACTTC	NA	19	TRBV18	TRBJ2-7	TRBD2
CASSLGTGRDGWPQHF	TGTGCCAGCAGCTTAGGGACAGGGCGGGATGGTTGGCCCCAGCATTTT	NA	16	TRBV7-6	TRBJ1-5	TRBD1
CASSFGQGNSQPQHF	TGTGCCAGCAGTTTTGGCCAGGGAAACAGTCAGCCCCAGCATTTT	NA	15	TRBV28	TRBJ1-5	NA
CASGPIGTAYEQYF	TGTGCCAGCGGACCGATAGGGACAGCCTACGAGCAGTACTTC	NA	14	TRBV27	TRBJ2-7	TRBD1
CASSRGDSQTQYF	TGTGCCAGCAGTCGCGGGGACAGTCAGACCCAGTACTTC	few	13	TRBV28	TRBJ2-5	NA
CASSPSGTASYEQYF	TGTGCCAGCAGTCCATCCGGGACAGCCTCCTACGAGCAGTACTTC	once	15	TRBV27	TRBJ2-7	TRBD1
CASSLGGQGNAKNIQYF	TGTGCCAGCAGCTTAGGGGGACAGGGAAACGCCAAAAACATTCAGTACTTC	once	17	TRBV5-4	TRBJ2-4	TRBD1
CASSGGQGGWSEQFF	TGTGCCAGCAGTGGGGGACAGGGAGGATGGAGTGAGCAGTTCTTC	NA	15	TRBV2	TRBJ2-1	TRBD1
CASSLLPREKLFF	TGTGCCAGCAGCTTATTGCCACGTGAAAAACTGTTTTTT	NA	13	TRBV7-9	TRBJ1-4	NA
CASSYSGNHGYTF	TGTGCCAGCAGTTACTCAGGGAATCATGGCTACACCTTC	once	13	TRBV6-5	TRBJ1-2	NA